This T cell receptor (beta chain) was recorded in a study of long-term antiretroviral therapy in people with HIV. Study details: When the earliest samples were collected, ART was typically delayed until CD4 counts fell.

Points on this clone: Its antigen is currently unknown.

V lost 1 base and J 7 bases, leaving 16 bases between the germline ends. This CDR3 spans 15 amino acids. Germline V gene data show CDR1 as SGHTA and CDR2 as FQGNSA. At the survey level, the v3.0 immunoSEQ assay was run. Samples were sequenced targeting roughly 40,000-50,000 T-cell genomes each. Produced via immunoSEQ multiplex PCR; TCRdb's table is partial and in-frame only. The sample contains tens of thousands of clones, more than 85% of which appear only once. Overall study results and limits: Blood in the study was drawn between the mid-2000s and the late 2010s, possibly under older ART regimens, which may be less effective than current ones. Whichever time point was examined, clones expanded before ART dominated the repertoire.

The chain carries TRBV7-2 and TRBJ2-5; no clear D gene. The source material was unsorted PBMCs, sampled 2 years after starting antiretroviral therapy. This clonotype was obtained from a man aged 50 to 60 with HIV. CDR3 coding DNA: TGTGCCAGCAGCTTAGAGGTCTCGGTGATAGGGACCCAGTACTTC. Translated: CASSLEVSVIGTQYF. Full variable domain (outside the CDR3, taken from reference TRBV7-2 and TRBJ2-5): GAGVSQSPSNKVTEKGKDVELRCDPISGHTALYWYRQSLGQGLEFLIYFQGNSAPDKSGLPSDRFSAERTGGSVSTLTIQRTQQEDSAVYLCASSLEVSVIGTQYFGPGTRLLVL.